This T cell receptor beta chain was documented in a study of control samples from healthy donors and cancer patients. Between the trimmed V and J ends, which lost 1 base and 5 bases, there was a span of 15 bases. The CDR3 loop spans 15 amino acids. Germline V gene data show CDR1 as LGHDT and CDR2 as YNNKEL (reference sequence). Generated by immunoSEQ multiplex PCR, the TCRdb table keeps only in-frame clones and is missing some. The sample consists of around 150,000 clones, around 95% of them appearing once. This clonotype originated in a woman between 40 and 50 years old in good health. Sequencing input: blood. The V and J genes are TRBV3-1 (or the pseudogene TRBV3-2) and TRBJ2-7, with D possibly being TRBD1 (5 bases). DNA of the CDR3: TGTGCCAGCAGCCAAGGTGGGCCACAGGACCACGAGCAGTACTTC. This gives the protein CASSQGGPQDHEQYF.